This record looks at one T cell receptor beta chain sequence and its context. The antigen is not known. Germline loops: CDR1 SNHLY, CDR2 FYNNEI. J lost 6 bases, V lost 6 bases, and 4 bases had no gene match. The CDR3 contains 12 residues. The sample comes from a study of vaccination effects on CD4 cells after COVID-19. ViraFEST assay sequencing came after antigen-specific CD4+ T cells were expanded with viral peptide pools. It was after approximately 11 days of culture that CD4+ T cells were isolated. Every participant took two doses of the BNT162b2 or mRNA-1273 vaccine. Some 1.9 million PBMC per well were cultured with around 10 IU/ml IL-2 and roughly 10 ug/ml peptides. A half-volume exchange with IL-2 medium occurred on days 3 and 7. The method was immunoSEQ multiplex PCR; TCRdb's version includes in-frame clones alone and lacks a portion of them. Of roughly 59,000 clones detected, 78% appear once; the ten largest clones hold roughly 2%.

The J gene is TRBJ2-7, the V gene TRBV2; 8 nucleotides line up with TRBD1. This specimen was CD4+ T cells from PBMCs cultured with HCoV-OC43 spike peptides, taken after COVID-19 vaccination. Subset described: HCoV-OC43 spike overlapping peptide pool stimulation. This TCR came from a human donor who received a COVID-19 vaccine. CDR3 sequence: CASRAQGAEQYV. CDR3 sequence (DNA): TGTGCCAGCAGGGCTCAGGGGGCCGAGCAGTACGTC.